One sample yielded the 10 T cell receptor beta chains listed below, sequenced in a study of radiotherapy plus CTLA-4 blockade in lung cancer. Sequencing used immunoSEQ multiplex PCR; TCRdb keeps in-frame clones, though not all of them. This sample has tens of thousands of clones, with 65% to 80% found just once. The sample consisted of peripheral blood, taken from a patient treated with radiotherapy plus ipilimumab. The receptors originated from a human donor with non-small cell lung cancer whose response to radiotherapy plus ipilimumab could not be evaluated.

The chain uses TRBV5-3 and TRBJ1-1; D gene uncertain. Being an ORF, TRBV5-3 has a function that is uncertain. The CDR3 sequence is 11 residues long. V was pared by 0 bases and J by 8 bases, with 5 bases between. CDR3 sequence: CARSLGLEAFF. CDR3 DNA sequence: TGTGCCAGAAGCTTGGGGCTCGAAGCTTTCTTT.

The CDR3 reads CASSLERLRAREQYF. CDR3 bases: TGTGCCAGCAGCTTAGAGAGGCTCAGGGCGAGAGAGCAGTACTTC. The chain uses TRBV7-8 and TRBJ2-7, with D possibly being TRBD1 (5 bases). The CDR3 consists of 15 residues. The germline V gene encodes CDR1 SGHVS and CDR2 FQNEAQ. Trimming removed 1 base at V and 7 bases at J, with 17 bases between. The full variable domain, with the rest looked up from reference TRBV7-8 and TRBJ2-7, is GAGVSQSPRYKVAKRGQDVALRCDPISGHVSLFWYQQALGQGPEFLTYFQNEAQLDKSGLPSDRFFAERPEGSVSTLKIQRTQQEDSAVYLCASSLERLRAREQYFGPGTRLTVT.

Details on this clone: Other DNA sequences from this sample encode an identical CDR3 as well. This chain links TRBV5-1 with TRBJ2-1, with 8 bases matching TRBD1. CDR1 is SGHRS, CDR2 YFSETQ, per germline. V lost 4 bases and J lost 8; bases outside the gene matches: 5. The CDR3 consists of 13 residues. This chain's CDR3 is CASSLGQGDEQFF. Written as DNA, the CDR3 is TGCGCCAGCAGCCTAGGACAGGGCGATGAGCAGTTCTTC. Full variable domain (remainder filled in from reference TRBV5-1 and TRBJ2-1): KAGVTQTPRYLIKTRGQQVTLSCSPISGHRSVSWYQQTPGQGLQFLFEYFSETQRNKGNFPGRFSGRQFSNSRSEMNVSTLELGDSALYLCASSLGQGDEQFFGPGTRLTVL.

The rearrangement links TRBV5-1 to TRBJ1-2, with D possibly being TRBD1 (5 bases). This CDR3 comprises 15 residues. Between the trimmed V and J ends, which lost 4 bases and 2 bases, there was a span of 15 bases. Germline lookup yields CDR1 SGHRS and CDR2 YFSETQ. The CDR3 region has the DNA TGCGCCAGCAGCCGAGTCGTGGGGGGAAACTATGGCTACACCTTC. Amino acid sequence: CASSRVVGGNYGYTF.

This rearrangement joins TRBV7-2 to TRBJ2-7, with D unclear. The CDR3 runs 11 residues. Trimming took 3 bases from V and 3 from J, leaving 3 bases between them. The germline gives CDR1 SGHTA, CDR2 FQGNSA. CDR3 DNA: TGTGCCAGCAGCTTCAACTACGAGCAGTACTTC. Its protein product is CASSFNYEQYF.

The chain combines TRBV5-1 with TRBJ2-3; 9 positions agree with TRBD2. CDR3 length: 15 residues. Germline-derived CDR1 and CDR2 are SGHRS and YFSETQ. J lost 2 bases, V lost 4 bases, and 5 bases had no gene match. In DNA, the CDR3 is TGCGCCAGCAGCCATAGCGGGAGCCCCACAGATACGCAGTATTTT. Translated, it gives CASSHSGSPTDTQYF.

As DNA, the CDR3 is TGTGCCAGCAGCTCCCGGGGGGGCCCCGGCTACGAGCAGTACTTC. The encoded protein is CASSSRGGPGYEQYF. The genes are TRBV7-2 and TRBJ2-7, with 8 bases lining up with TRBD2. V lost 4 bases and J lost 3; bases outside the gene matches: 8. Germline lookup yields CDR1 SGHTA and CDR2 FQGNSA. The CDR3 has 15 residues.

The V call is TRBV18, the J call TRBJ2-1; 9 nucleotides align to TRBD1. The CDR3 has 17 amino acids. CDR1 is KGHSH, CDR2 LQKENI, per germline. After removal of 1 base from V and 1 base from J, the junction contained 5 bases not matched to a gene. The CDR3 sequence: CASSPQRGTGSYNEQFF. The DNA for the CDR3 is TGTGCCAGCTCACCACAGAGGGGGACAGGGTCCTACAATGAGCAGTTCTTC. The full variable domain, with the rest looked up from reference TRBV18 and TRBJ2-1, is NAGVMQNPRHLVRRRGQEARLRCSPMKGHSHVYWYRQLPEEGLKFMVYLQKENIIDESGMPKERFSAEFPKEGPSILRIQQVVRGDSAAYFCASSPQRGTGSYNEQFFGPGTRLTVL.

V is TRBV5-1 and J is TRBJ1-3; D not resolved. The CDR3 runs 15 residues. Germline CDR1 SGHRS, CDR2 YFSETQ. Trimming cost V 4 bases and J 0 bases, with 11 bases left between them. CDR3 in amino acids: CASSRELGSGNTIYF. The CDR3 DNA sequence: TGCGCCAGCAGCAGAGAACTTGGCTCTGGAAACACCATATATTTT.

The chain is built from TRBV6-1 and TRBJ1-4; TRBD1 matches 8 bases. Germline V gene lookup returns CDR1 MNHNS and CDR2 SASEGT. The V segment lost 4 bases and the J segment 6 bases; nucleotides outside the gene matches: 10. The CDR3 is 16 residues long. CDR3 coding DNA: TGTGCCAGCAGTGGCCCTTCAGGGGGCGCGTATGAAAAACTGTTTTTT. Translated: CASSGPSGGAYEKLFF.